The 15 T cell receptor beta chains below come from one sample, sequenced in a study of T cells in Graves' hyperthyroidism and ophthalmopathy. Amplified TCR beta CDR3 regions derived from RNA transcripts. The TCR CDR3 was amplified in a first-round RT-PCR using the HTBI primer set. TCRdb re-called the multiplex PCR reads through MiXCR, storing one row per CDR3 protein. The sample lists a few hundred thousand distinct CDR3 sequences; about 13% were seen once. Material: blood. The receptors come from a woman aged 18-29 years with Graves' hyperthyroidism.

V gene TRBV7-6 combines with J gene TRBJ2-1; TRBD1 aligns across 8 bases. The CDR3 consists of 15 residues. V gave up 2 bases and J gave up 8 bases; unmatched junction bases: 8. Germline CDR1 SGHVS, CDR2 FNYEAQ. CDR3 coding DNA: TGTGCCAGCAGCTTAACGGGACAGGCTTACGATGAGCAGTTCTTC. This translates into CASSLTGQAYDEQFF.

The chain is built from TRBV5-1 and TRBJ1-2; no definite D call. Germline assignment: CDR1 SGHRS and CDR2 YFSETQ. The CDR3 totals 14 residues. V lost 0 bases to trimming and J lost 3 bases, with 9 bases between them. The CDR3 here is CASSLDLQHYGYTF. CDR3 sequence (DNA): TGCGCCAGCAGCTTGGATCTACAACACTATGGCTACACCTTC.

In its sample, this clonotype was seen a few times. The chain has TRBV28 and TRBJ2-7, with TRBD1 matching over 7 bases. Per germline, CDR1 MDHEN and CDR2 SYDVKM. CDR3 length equals 17 residues. Unmatched junction bases numbered 12, after V lost 2 bases and J lost 2 bases. CDR3 residues: CASSLVSRGDSPYEQYF. The CDR3 coding sequence is TGTGCCAGCAGTTTAGTATCAAGAGGGGACAGCCCCTACGAGCAGTACTTC.

This clonotype came up many times. V gene TRBV11-2 combines with J gene TRBJ2-2; 9 bases line up with TRBD2. The CDR3 sequence is 16 residues long. Trimming cost V 4 bases and J 8 bases; bases outside gene matches: 11. CDR1 and CDR2 (germline): SGHAT, FQNNGV. DNA for the CDR3: TGTGCCAGCAGCTGGGCGCAGCGGGAGGTCGGTGGGGAGCTGTTTTTT. Protein sequence: CASSWAQREVGGELFF.

The sample holds a few counts of this clonotype. One end of the junction does not line up with germline, which may come from a read error. The chain joins TRBV7-9 to TRBJ1-1; D not resolved. The CDR3 is made up of 15 amino acids. CDR1 and CDR2 from the germline V gene are SEHNR and FQNEAQ (reference sequence). This CDR3 reads CASSQDWGMNTEAFF. DNA of the CDR3: TGCGCCAGCAGCCAAGATTGGGGTATGAACACTGAAGCTTTCTTT.

There are many counts of this clonotype. The rearrangement links TRBV25-1 to TRBJ2-1; TRBD2 aligns across 8 bases. The ends lost 2 bases at V and 8 bases at J; junction bases unmatched: 8. Germline V gene data show CDR1 as MGHDK and CDR2 as SYGVNS. The CDR3 length is 15 residues. DNA for the CDR3: TGTGCCAGCAGTGAACCCGGGAGGGCCAGGGATGAGCAGTTCTTC. Encoded protein: CASSEPGRARDEQFF.

At least ten counts were recorded for this clonotype. The V call is TRBV7-8, the J call TRBJ2-5, with 15 bases identical to TRBD2. Unmatched junction bases numbered 15, after V lost 6 bases and J lost 4 bases. This CDR3 is 19 amino acids long. Germline V gives CDR1 SGHVS, CDR2 FQNEAQ. The DNA for the CDR3 is TGTGCCAGCAGTTCCCTGGGGACGGGACTAGCGGGAGGTGGAGAGACCCAGTACTTC. Translation: CASSSLGTGLAGGGETQYF.

A remark on this clonotype: It may be a read error: a sequence one base away is much more abundant. The rearrangement links TRBV20-1 to TRBJ2-3; no reliable D call. The J call may be wrong; the DNA end is better matched by TRBJ1-5. In germline, CDR1 is DFQATT, CDR2 SNEGSKA (reference sequence). This CDR3 comprises 14 residues. CDR3 region: CSARKSSASDTQHF. In nucleotides, the CDR3 is TGCAGTGCTCGAAAATCATCAGCCTCAGATACGCAGCATTTT.

At least ten counts were recorded for this clonotype. This chain's CDR3 is CASSLNDWNEQYF. The CDR3 region has the DNA TGTGCCAGCAGCTTAAACGACTGGAACGAGCAGTACTTC. The rearrangement joins TRBV7-8 to TRBJ2-7; D remains unclear. CDR1 and CDR2 from the germline V gene are SGHVS and FQNEAQ. The CDR3 length is 13 residues. The ends were cut back, 2 bases at V and 5 bases at J, with 10 bases in the middle.

This chain joins TRBV5-4 and TRBJ2-2; D is possibly TRBD1 (5 bases). V shed 7 bases and J shed 5 bases, with 18 bases lying between them. This CDR3 comprises 15 residues. Germline V lookup: CDR1 SGHNT, CDR2 YYREEE (reference sequence). CDR3 sequence reads: CASHGRRVRTGELFF. As DNA, the CDR3 is TGTGCCAGCCACGGTCGCAGGGTTCGGACCGGGGAGCTGTTTTTT.

This clonotype was seen at least ten times. This rearrangement joins TRBV7-8 to TRBJ2-7; 7 positions agree with TRBD2. In germline, CDR1 is SGHVS, CDR2 FQNEAQ. This CDR3 is built from 14 residues. V dropped 1 base and J dropped 6; count of bases not matched to a gene: 6. CDR3 sequence reads: CASSLEFTGGEQYF. DNA for the CDR3: TGTGCCAGCAGCTTAGAGTTCACGGGAGGCGAGCAGTACTTC.

The chain recombines TRBV5-5 with TRBJ1-4, with D unclear. V was shortened by 2 bases and J by 0 bases, with 17 bases between the two germline ends. The V gene's germline CDR1 is SGHKS and CDR2 YYEKEE (reference sequence). This CDR3 is built from 18 residues. CDR3 in amino acids: CASSLPPLVDPTNEKLFF. CDR3 in DNA: TGTGCCAGCAGCTTACCCCCCCTGGTAGACCCAACTAATGAAAAACTGTTTTTT.

This chain uses TRBV20-1 with TRBJ1-1; the D is unclear. Germline loops: CDR1 DFQATT, CDR2 SNEGSKA (reference sequence). CDR3 length: 12 residues. Trimming pared 1 base from V and 2 bases from J, leaving 5 bases between. As DNA, the CDR3 is TGCAGTGCTAGAGTGAGCAACACTGAAGCTTTCTTT. It codes for CSARVSNTEAFF.

Turning to this clonotype: As the CDR3 is not closed by the conserved phenylalanine or tryptophan, this likely results from a read error. CDR3 sequence (DNA): TGTGCCAGCAGTTCAACCTACCTGGACAGGGGGCGAGATAGCAATCAGCCCCAGCATCTT. Translation gives CASSSTYLDRGRDSNQPQHL. V is TRBV27 and J is TRBJ1-5, with 11 nucleotides matching TRBD1. Germline CDR1 and CDR2: MNHEY and SMNVEV (reference sequence). The CDR3 is 20 residues long. With V trimmed by 4 bases and J by 0 bases, 14 bases remained unmatched.

The rearrangement uses TRBV7-8 and TRBJ1-1; D call uncertain. This CDR3 region has 14 residues. V gave up 5 bases and J gave up 3 bases, with 13 bases separating them. CDR1 SGHVS and CDR2 FQNEAQ come from the germline V gene. The CDR3 region is CASSEMAYDTEAFF. The CDR3 nucleotides are TGTGCCAGCAGCGAAATGGCGTATGACACTGAAGCTTTCTTT.